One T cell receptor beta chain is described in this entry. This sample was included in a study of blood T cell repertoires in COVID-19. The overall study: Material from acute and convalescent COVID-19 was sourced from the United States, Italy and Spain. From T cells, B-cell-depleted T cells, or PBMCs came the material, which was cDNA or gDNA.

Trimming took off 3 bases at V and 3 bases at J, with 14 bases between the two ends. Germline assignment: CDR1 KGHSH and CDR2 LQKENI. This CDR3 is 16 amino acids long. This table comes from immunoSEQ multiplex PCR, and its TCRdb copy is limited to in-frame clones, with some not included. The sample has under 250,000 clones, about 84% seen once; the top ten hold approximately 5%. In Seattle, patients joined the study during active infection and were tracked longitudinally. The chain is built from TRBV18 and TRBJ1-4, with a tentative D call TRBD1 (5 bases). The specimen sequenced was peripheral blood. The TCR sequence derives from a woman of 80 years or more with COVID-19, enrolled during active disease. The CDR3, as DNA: TGTGCCAGCTCACCCAGCGCAAGGGGCCCTAATGAAAAACTGTTTTTT. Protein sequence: CASSPSARGPNEKLFF.